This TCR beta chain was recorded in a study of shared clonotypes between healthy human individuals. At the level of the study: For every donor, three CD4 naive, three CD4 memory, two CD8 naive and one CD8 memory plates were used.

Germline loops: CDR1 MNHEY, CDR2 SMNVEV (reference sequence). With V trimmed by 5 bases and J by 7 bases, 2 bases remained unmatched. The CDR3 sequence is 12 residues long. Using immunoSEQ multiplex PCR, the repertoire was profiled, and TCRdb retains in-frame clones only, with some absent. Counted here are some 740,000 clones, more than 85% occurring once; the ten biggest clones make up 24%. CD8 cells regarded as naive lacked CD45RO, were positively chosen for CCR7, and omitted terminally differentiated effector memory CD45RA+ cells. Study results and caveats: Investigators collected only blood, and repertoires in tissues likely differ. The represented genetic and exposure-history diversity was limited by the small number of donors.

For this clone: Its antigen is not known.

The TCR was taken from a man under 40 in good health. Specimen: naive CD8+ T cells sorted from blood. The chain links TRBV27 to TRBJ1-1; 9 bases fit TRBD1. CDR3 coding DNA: TGTGCCAGCAGTCTGGGACAGGGTGAAGCTTTCTTT. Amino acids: CASSLGQGEAFF.